This T cell receptor beta chain stems from a study of cytomegalovirus exposure and HLA in healthy donors. Study findings and constraints: In vitro confirmation showed a few CMV-associated chains to be CMV antigen specific. High sensitivity and specificity were reportedly achieved when the classifier diagnosed cytomegalovirus status. The authors listed 150 to 200 TCR beta chains as cytomegalovirus-associated.

This clone is a singleton in its sample. Its matching antigen is unknown. Clones were read by immunoSEQ multiplex PCR, and TCRdb kept only the in-frame ones, dropping some. The sample lists 200,000 to 250,000 clones; around four fifths were seen once. Separate from the approximately 670-subject first cohort, the roughly 120-subject validation cohort was the one that the donors belonged to. The sequence was collected from a woman aged 25 to 39 in good health and CMV-seropositive. Sequenced material: PBMCs.

CDR3 DNA sequence: TGTGCCAGCAGTTACTCTTCAGCCGGGACTAGGATCGAGCAGTACTTC. It translates to CASSYSSAGTRIEQYF. V is TRBV6-5 and J is TRBJ2-7; 8 positions match TRBD2. Germline lookup yields CDR1 MNHEY and CDR2 SVGAGI. V was pared by 0 bases and J by 6 bases, with 10 bases of the junction left unmatched. The CDR3 extends over 16 amino acids.